This is a list of T cell receptor beta chains from one sample in a study of T cell responses to AZD1222 COVID-19 vaccine. TCRdb keeps only in-frame clones here, not all; method: immunoSEQ multiplex PCR. The sample holds roughly 100,000 clones, more than 70% seen once. Sample: peripheral blood, taken on day 0 of AZD1222 vaccination. These receptors were collected from an adult in good health. CDR3s include the opening cysteine and the closing phenylalanine or tryptophan.

v_gene	j_gene	CDR3aa
TRBV6-4	TRBJ1-5	CASSDSIEQSNQPQHF
TRBV28	TRBJ1-2	CASSFGQVYGYTF
TRBV10-1	TRBJ1-1	CASSASGTYTEAFF
TRBV14	TRBJ2-2	CASSQFRDTGELFF
TRBV6-2/TRBV6-3	TRBJ2-1	CASSLPLAGGGYNEQFF
TRBV7-9	TRBJ1-2	CASSLGGFYGYTF
TRBV6-2/TRBV6-3	TRBJ1-5	CASSLESGNQPQHF
TRBV18	TRBJ1-1	CASSPGPTGAFF
TRBV29-1	TRBJ2-3	CSVEGVYQYISTDTQYF
TRBV28	TRBJ1-5	CASTKGQGAYSNQPQHF
TRBV11-2	TRBJ2-1	CASSFPRTSGSSYNEQFF
TRBV7-8	TRBJ2-7	CASSPSYEQYF
TRBV5-5	TRBJ1-2	CASSFQGANDGYTF
TRBV28	TRBJ2-1	CASSSFPSGTLYNEQFF
TRBV7-7	TRBJ2-1	CASSSAGSTYNEQFF
TRBV11-2	TRBJ2-3	CASSRGSGTQYF
TRBV19	TRBJ1-2	CASSMDTILNYGYTF
TRBV3-1/TRBV3-2	TRBJ2-7	CASSQELSSYEQYF
TRBV2	TRBJ1-6	CASELQGTLDNSPLHF
TRBV9	TRBJ1-5	CASSAGTGNQPQHF
TRBV19	TRBJ1-5	CASSVGGPQHF
TRBV29-1	TRBJ2-1	CSVEDDGRSLGNEQFF
TRBV5-6	TRBJ2-5	CASSLDSETQYF
TRBV29-1	TRBJ2-1	CSVQTSGYYNEQFF
TRBV28	TRBJ2-6	CASSSPGRSGANVLTF
TRBV12-3/TRBV12-4	TRBJ1-2	CASSSGQGAPTF
TRBV11-3	TRBJ2-1	CASSLGRGNYNEQFF
TRBV9	TRBJ2-5	CASSVAPTQETQYF
TRBV2	TRBJ2-5	CASSDRRTSLETQYF
TRBV19	TRBJ1-3	CASSRGSGNTIYF
TRBV21-1	TRBJ2-2	CASSTPNTGELFF
TRBV6-1	TRBJ2-1	CASSEGGLAKNEQFF
TRBV28	TRBJ1-5	CASSLRTGPQHF
TRBV4-3	TRBJ2-7	CASSQVLLNAGVVGEQYF
TRBV10-2	TRBJ1-3	CASQGESSGNTIYF
TRBV18	TRBJ1-1	CASPMGGKEAFF
TRBV30	TRBJ2-2	CAWSGDRRWELFF
TRBV3-1/TRBV3-2	TRBJ2-1	CASSRDFDNEQFF
TRBV28	TRBJ2-1	CASILAGGENEQFF
TRBV7-6	TRBJ1-5	CASSPSRGADQPQHF
TRBV11-2	TRBJ1-1	CASSLDRGRLVAFF
TRBV15	TRBJ2-1	CATSRDPGGEQFF
TRBV2	TRBJ2-3	CASKTGSTDTQYF
TRBV29-1	TRBJ2-3	CSVEAGGPSDTQYF
TRBV6-5	TRBJ1-2	CASIGTATNYGYTF
TRBV12-1	TRBJ1-5	CASSPRRGRVINNQPQHF
TRBV5-4	TRBJ2-3	CASSKGLAGERSDTQYF
TRBV5-1	TRBJ2-3	CASILDRSTDTQYF
TRBV12-2	TRBJ1-5	CASRLKVRLLGSNQPQHF
TRBV3-1/TRBV3-2	TRBJ1-3	CASSQETGTLGNTIYF
TRBV24-1	TRBJ1-2	CATSDPASYGYTF
TRBV28	TRBJ1-1	CASSDGQGGLAFF
TRBV28	TRBJ1-1	CASISGSGVNTEAFF